The 15 T cell receptor beta chains presented below share a single source sample, sequenced in a study of control samples from healthy donors and cancer patients. Generated by immunoSEQ multiplex PCR, the TCRdb table keeps only in-frame clones and is missing some. The repertoire holds some 150,000 clones, with roughly 94% as singletons. The sequenced sample was PBMCs. These receptors originate from a man aged 60 to 69 with colorectal cancer.

The rearrangement joins TRBV3-1 (or the pseudogene TRBV3-2) to TRBJ1-4; D might be TRBD1 (5 bases). In germline, CDR1 is LGHDT, CDR2 YNNKEL (reference sequence). This CDR3 is built from 17 residues. V lost 1 base, J lost 3 bases, and 15 bases lay in between. CDR3: CASSQVGQGKANEKLFF. CDR3 DNA sequence: TGTGCCAGCAGCCAAGTTGGCCAGGGAAAAGCTAATGAAAAACTGTTTTTT.

The chain is built from TRBV6-5 and TRBJ2-3; D is possibly TRBD2 (5 bases). The CDR3 length is 12 residues. The V end lost 8 bases, the J end lost 7 bases, and 13 bases lay between the germline ends. The germline CDR1 and CDR2 sequences are MNHEY and SVGAGI. In DNA form, the CDR3 reads TGTGCCAGCCGCAAGGACTCTAATACGCAGTATTTT. Residues: CASRKDSNTQYF.

This sequence joins TRBV11-2 and TRBJ1-1; 7 bases line up with TRBD1. V dropped 5 bases and J dropped 0; count of bases not matched to a gene: 9. From germline, CDR1 is SGHAT and CDR2 FQNNGV. The CDR3 runs 16 residues. CDR3 sequence reads: CASSPGDRLMNTEAFF. CDR3 DNA: TGTGCCAGCAGCCCTGGGGACAGACTCATGAACACTGAAGCTTTCTTT.

J is TRBJ2-3 and V is TRBV7-9; possible D gene TRBD2, 5 bases. The germline V gene encodes CDR1 SEHNR and CDR2 FQNEAQ (reference sequence). V lost 0 bases to trimming and J lost 2 bases, with 15 bases between them. CDR3 length equals 17 residues. The CDR3 sequence: CASSLAAGVTHTDTQYF. CDR3 sequence (DNA): TGTGCCAGCAGCTTAGCTGCCGGGGTGACCCACACAGATACGCAGTATTTT.

The CDR3 region is CASSNSGTEHNIQYF. CDR3 coding DNA: TGCGCCAGCAGCAACAGCGGGACAGAACATAACATTCAGTACTTC. The chain joins TRBV5-1 to TRBJ2-4; D tentatively fits TRBD1 or TRBD2 (7 bases each). V was trimmed by 4 bases and J by 7 bases, leaving 18 bases between them. The CDR3 consists of 15 residues. Germline loops: CDR1 SGHRS, CDR2 YFSETQ.

The CDR3 DNA reads TGCGCCAGCAGCCCATGGACTAGCGGGGGCAATGAGCAGTTCTTC. Its translation: CASSPWTSGGNEQFF. This chain links TRBV4-1 with TRBJ2-1; TRBD2 matches 13 bases. CDR3 length: 15 amino acids. Looked up from germline, CDR1 is MGHRA and CDR2 is YSYEKL. Losses at the gene ends were 4 bases for V and 6 bases for J; bases not matched to a gene: 3.

V is TRBV13 and J is TRBJ2-7; 8 nucleotides align to TRBD2. V lost 5 bases to trimming and J lost 3 bases; unmatched junction nucleotides: 15. CDR1 and CDR2 from the germline V gene are PRHDT and FYEKMQ (reference sequence). This CDR3 spans 17 amino acids. The CDR3: CASSPSRRGDYHYEQYF. CDR3 nucleotide sequence: TGTGCCAGCAGCCCCTCCCGGCGGGGGGACTACCACTACGAGCAGTACTTC.

This rearrangement joins TRBV5-1 to TRBJ2-5; 12 nucleotides line up with TRBD2. Losses at the gene ends were 6 bases for V and 5 bases for J; bases not matched to a gene: 14. Per germline, CDR1 SGHRS and CDR2 YFSETQ. The CDR3 is made up of 17 amino acids. The CDR3 DNA reads as TGCGCCAGCACCCTCAGCCTAGCGGGGGGGCCAGGGGAGACCCAGTACTTC. Translation gives CASTLSLAGGPGETQYF. The whole variable domain, remainder taken from reference TRBV5-1 and TRBJ2-5, is KAGVTQTPRYLIKTRGQQVTLSCSPISGHRSVSWYQQTPGQGLQFLFEYFSETQRNKGNFPGRFSGRQFSNSRSEMNVSTLELGDSALYLCASTLSLAGGPGETQYFGPGTRLLVL.

This sequence joins TRBV29-1 and TRBJ2-3; 9 bases fit TRBD2. This CDR3 has 13 residues. Germline values: CDR1 SQVTM, CDR2 ANQGSEA. The V gene end was trimmed by 5 bases and the J gene end by 1 base; junction bases not matched to a gene: 1. The CDR3 loop reads CSVRTSGTDTQYF. Written as DNA, the CDR3 is TGCAGCGTTCGGACTAGCGGCACAGATACGCAGTATTTT.

The chain uses TRBV6-2 or TRBV6-3 and TRBJ2-7, with D tentatively TRBD1 (6 bases). The germline gives CDR1 MNHEY, CDR2 SVGEGT. Trimming removed 5 bases from V and 5 bases from J, with 16 bases in between. The length of the CDR3 is 14 residues. The CDR3 reads CASSVTGPVDEQYF. The CDR3 DNA follows: TGTGCCAGCAGTGTGACAGGCCCTGTGGACGAGCAGTACTTC.

The rearrangement joins TRBV9 to TRBJ2-1; 7 bases fit TRBD2. J gave up 0 bases and V 7 bases, and 7 bases lay outside the gene matches. This CDR3 has 15 residues. Germline V gene lookup returns CDR1 SGDLS and CDR2 YYNGEE. The CDR3 region is CASGRGDSSYNEQFF. The CDR3 DNA is TGTGCCAGCGGGAGGGGAGATAGCTCCTACAATGAGCAGTTCTTC.

This chain uses TRBV3-1 (or the pseudogene TRBV3-2) with TRBJ2-7; tentatively, D is TRBD1 (6 bases). The CDR3 is 16 amino acids. Trimming stripped 0 bases from V and 2 bases from J, with 14 bases between. Germline V gene sequence: CDR1 LGHDT, CDR2 YNNKEL (reference sequence). CDR3 DNA sequence: TGTGCCAGCAGCCAAGAATGGACAGCACAAACCTACGAGCAGTACTTC. Encoded protein: CASSQEWTAQTYEQYF.

V is TRBV4-3 and J is TRBJ1-6, with D possibly being TRBD1 (6 bases). Trimming removed 4 bases at V and 5 bases at J, with 12 bases between. Germline V CDR1 and CDR2: LGHNA, YSLEER. The CDR3 runs 15 residues. The CDR3, as DNA: TGCGCCAGCAGCCTACAGGGACTTAATAATTCACCCCTCCACTTT. Encoded protein: CASSLQGLNNSPLHF.

The gene calls are TRBV19 and TRBJ1-1, with 12 positions matching TRBD1. The trim removed 6 bases at V and 1 base at J, leaving 3 bases unmatched. CDR3 length equals 15 residues. Per the germline V gene, CDR1 is LNHDA and CDR2 is SQIVND (reference sequence). The CDR3 DNA reads TGTGCCAGTAGAAGGGACAGGGGGCCGAACACTGAAGCTTTCTTT. It translates to CASRRDRGPNTEAFF.

The rearrangement links TRBV3-1 (or the pseudogene TRBV3-2) to TRBJ1-2, with 11 positions matching TRBD1. Looked up from germline, CDR1 is LGHDT and CDR2 is YNNKEL (reference sequence). The CDR3 extends over 15 amino acids. J gave up 8 bases and V 1 base, and 6 bases lay outside the gene matches. In nucleotides, the CDR3 is TGTGCCAGCAGCCAAGCAGGACAGGGGGCGCAAGGCTACACCTTC. Its protein is CASSQAGQGAQGYTF.